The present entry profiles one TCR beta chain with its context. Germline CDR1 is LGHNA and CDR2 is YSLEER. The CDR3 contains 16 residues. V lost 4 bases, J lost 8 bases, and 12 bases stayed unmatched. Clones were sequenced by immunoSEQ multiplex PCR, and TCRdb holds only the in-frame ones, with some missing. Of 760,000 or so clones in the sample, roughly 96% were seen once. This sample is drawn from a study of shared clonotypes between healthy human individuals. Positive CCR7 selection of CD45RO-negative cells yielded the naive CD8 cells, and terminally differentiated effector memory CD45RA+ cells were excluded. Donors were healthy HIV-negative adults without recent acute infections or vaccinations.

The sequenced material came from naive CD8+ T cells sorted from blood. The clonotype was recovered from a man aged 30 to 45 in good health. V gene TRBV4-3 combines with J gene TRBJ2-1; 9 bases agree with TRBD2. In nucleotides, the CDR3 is TGCGCCAGCAGCCCGGATATTGGCGGGAGGGCGCATGAGCAGTTCTTC. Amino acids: CASSPDIGGRAHEQFF.